Presented here are 24 T cell receptor beta chains from one specimen sequenced in a study of CD8+ T cells in alopecia areata. Reverse transcription of extracted RNA yielded cDNA, which provided the sequencing template. This table comes from immunoSEQ multiplex PCR, and its TCRdb copy is limited to in-frame clones, with some not included. The data show roughly 110,000 clones, over 80% seen once. The sample's treatment: oral pan-JAK inhibitor, 5-10 mg twice daily. Sequences were derived from CD8+ T cells sorted from blood, sampled at week 24, from a patient treated with tofacitinib. Receptors were obtained from a human donor with alopecia areata.

V is TRBV7-9 and J is TRBJ2-2; D call uncertain. The V gene lost 1 base and the J gene lost 6 bases, with 9 bases spanning the gap. CDR3 size: 14 residues. Germline loops: CDR1 SEHNR, CDR2 FQNEAQ (reference sequence). DNA of the CDR3: TGTGCCAGCAGCTTAGTACCCTTTGCCGGGGAGCTGTTTTTT. Translation gives CASSLVPFAGELFF.

The chain is built from TRBV29-1 and TRBJ2-5, with 7 bases lining up with TRBD1. The J call is doubtful: the DNA matches TRBJ2-7 better. Germline CDR1 reads SQVTM; CDR2 reads ANQGSEA. CDR3 length: 13 residues. The CDR3 region has the DNA TGCAGCGTCCTGACAGGGATGGGCTACGAGCAGTACTTC. Translation gives CSVLTGMGYEQYF.

This chain links TRBV27 with TRBJ2-1, with TRBD1 identical over 7 bases. The V segment lost 5 bases and the J segment 7 bases; nucleotides outside the gene matches: 5. This CDR3 region has 13 residues. The germline CDR1 and CDR2 sequences are MNHEY and SMNVEV (reference sequence). The CDR3 here is CASSLKQGNEQFF. CDR3 coding DNA: TGTGCCAGCAGTCTGAAACAGGGGAATGAGCAGTTCTTC.

The chain has TRBV5-1 and TRBJ2-3; 8 nucleotides agree with TRBD2. The V and J ends lost 4 bases and 3 bases, in that order; junction bases with no gene match: 10. The germline gives CDR1 SGHRS, CDR2 YFSETQ. This CDR3 has 16 residues. CDR3 nucleotide sequence: TGCGCCAGCAGCGCCGGGGGGGCCCCCTCGACAGATACGCAGTATTTT. Translation: CASSAGGAPSTDTQYF.

The rearrangement links TRBV5-1 to TRBJ2-2, with 13 positions matching TRBD2. The CDR3 is 16 amino acids. Germline V gene sequence: CDR1 SGHRS, CDR2 YFSETQ. After removal of 4 bases from V and 7 bases from J, the junction contained 7 bases not matched to a gene. The CDR3 nucleotides are TGCGCCAGCAGCCCACTAGCGGGGGGGCCCAACGGGGAGCTGTTTTTT. Translation gives CASSPLAGGPNGELFF. The variable domain in full, with the rest retrieved from reference TRBV5-1 and TRBJ2-2, is KAGVTQTPRYLIKTRGQQVTLSCSPISGHRSVSWYQQTPGQGLQFLFEYFSETQRNKGNFPGRFSGRQFSNSRSEMNVSTLELGDSALYLCASSPLAGGPNGELFFGEGSRLTVL.

The table lists this clone with a few counts. This chain links TRBV5-1 with TRBJ2-7; 7 bases agree with TRBD1. With V trimmed by 0 bases and J by 2 bases, 5 bases remained unmatched. CDR3 size: 15 residues. Looked up from germline, CDR1 is SGHRS and CDR2 is YFSETQ. The DNA for the CDR3 is TGCGCCAGCAGCTTGGCCGGGACAGCGGCCTACGAGCAGTACTTC. This gives the protein CASSLAGTAAYEQYF.

The rearrangement uses TRBV4-2 and TRBJ2-1; 8 nucleotides line up with TRBD2. The CDR3 is made up of 14 amino acids. V shed 4 bases, J shed 3 bases, and the junction held 2 bases outside the gene matches. Germline CDR1 LGHNA, CDR2 YNFKEQ. The CDR3 reads CASSPGTSYNEQFF. CDR3 sequence (DNA): TGTGCCAGCAGCCCCGGGACTAGCTACAATGAGCAGTTCTTC.

This clone was detected only a few times. This chain links TRBV11-2 with TRBJ2-3; D ambiguous. From germline, CDR1 is SGHAT and CDR2 FQNNGV. This CDR3 spans 12 amino acids. Trimming removed 2 bases from V and 3 bases from J, with 3 bases in between. The CDR3 DNA sequence: TGTGCCAGCAGCTTATCGACAGATACGCAGTATTTT. Its translation: CASSLSTDTQYF.

The chain links TRBV6-1 to TRBJ2-5; D not resolved. In germline, CDR1 is MNHNS, CDR2 SASEGT. Deletions cut 6 bases from V and 5 bases from J, with 7 bases between. This CDR3 is 11 amino acids long. The CDR3 here is CASRGGETQYF. CDR3 nucleotides: TGTGCCAGCAGGGGTGGGGAGACCCAGTACTTC.

The chain has TRBV7-9 and TRBJ1-2; D gene ambiguous. The germline V gene has CDR1 SEHNR and CDR2 FQNEAQ (reference sequence). The CDR3 contains 11 residues. Deletions cut 1 base from V and 8 bases from J, with 5 bases between. CDR3 region: CASSLGQGYTF. In DNA form, the CDR3 reads TGTGCCAGCAGCTTAGGGCAGGGCTACACCTTC.

Comments on this clone: At one end, the junction sequence differs from germline, possibly due to a read error. The chain uses TRBV15 and TRBJ2-7; 7 positions agree with TRBD1. The CDR3 is 14 residues long. CDR1 LNHNV and CDR2 YYDKDF come from the germline V gene (reference sequence). The CDR3 DNA sequence: TGTGCCACCAGACCGGGACAGTCCTCCTACGGGCAGTACTTC. Encoded protein: CATRPGQSSYGQYF. The full variable domain, with the rest looked up from reference TRBV15 and TRBJ2-7, is DAMVIQNPRYQVTQFGKPVTLSCSQTLNHNVMYWYQQKSSQAPKLLFHYYDKDFNNEADTPDNFQSRRPNTSFCFLDIRSPGLGDTAMYLCATRPGQSSYGQYFGPGTRLTVT.

This rearrangement joins TRBV15 to TRBJ1-5; the D gene is possibly TRBD1 (5 bases). V lost 1 base, J lost 6 bases, and 10 bases lay in between. Germline lookup yields CDR1 LNHNV and CDR2 YYDKDF (reference sequence). This CDR3 spans 14 amino acids. CDR3 residues: CATSRVQGIQPQHF. The CDR3 DNA reads TGTGCCACCAGCAGAGTCCAGGGTATTCAGCCCCAGCATTTT.

This chain uses TRBV7-9 with TRBJ2-3, with TRBD1 as a possible D gene (6 bases). V lost 1 base to trimming and J lost 2 bases, with 13 bases between them. Germline-derived CDR1 and CDR2 are SEHNR and FQNEAQ (reference sequence). This CDR3 comprises 16 residues. The CDR3 DNA reads TGTGCCAGCAGCTTAGGAAGACAGGAGTTCACAGATACGCAGTATTTT. Translation gives CASSLGRQEFTDTQYF.

The sample holds one count of this clone. This rearrangement joins TRBV13 to TRBJ2-5; TRBD2 might be the D (6 bases). V gave up 0 bases and J gave up 9 bases, with 11 bases separating them. The CDR3 contains 13 residues. CDR1 is PRHDT and CDR2 is FYEKMQ in the germline V gene (reference sequence). This CDR3 reads CASSLGLAWPQYF. DNA for the CDR3: TGTGCCAGCAGCTTAGGCCTAGCGTGGCCCCAGTACTTC.

The chain links TRBV7-2 to TRBJ1-1; D is uncertain. In germline, CDR1 is SGHTA, CDR2 FQGNSA. Trimming removed 1 base from V and 0 bases from J, with 6 bases in between. This CDR3 contains 14 residues. The CDR3 region is CASSLGGMNTEAFF. The CDR3 DNA follows: TGTGCCAGCAGCTTAGGAGGGATGAACACTGAAGCTTTCTTT.

The chain links TRBV27 to TRBJ2-1; D possibly corresponds to TRBD1 (6 bases). Germline loops: CDR1 MNHEY, CDR2 SMNVEV (reference sequence). Between the trimmed V and J ends, which lost 6 bases and 7 bases, there was a span of 13 bases. This CDR3 is 13 amino acids long. Written as DNA, the CDR3 is TGTGCCAGCAGCGTAACAGGGTTGAATGAGCAGTTCTTC. It specifies CASSVTGLNEQFF.

V and J are TRBV2 and TRBJ2-7; D possibly uses TRBD1 or TRBD2 (5 bases each). Per the germline V gene, CDR1 is SNHLY and CDR2 is FYNNEI. This CDR3 comprises 16 residues. V was pared by 5 bases and J by 1 base, with 18 bases between. CDR3 sequence reads: CASSSPSGSRSYEQYF. In DNA form, the CDR3 reads TGTGCCAGCAGTTCCCCCTCAGGGAGTAGGTCCTACGAGCAGTACTTC.

This rearrangement joins TRBV27 to TRBJ1-1, with TRBD1 matching 9 bases. Germline CDR1 MNHEY, CDR2 SMNVEV (reference sequence). Trimming took 5 bases from V and 2 from J; bases not matched to a gene: 15. The CDR3 length is 18 residues. CDR3 in DNA: TGTGCCAGCAGTGGTGCCTGGGACAGGGAGGGGAGAAACACTGAAGCTTTCTTT. Residues: CASSGAWDREGRNTEAFF.

J is TRBJ1-2 and V is TRBV6-1; D is uncertain. V lost 1 base and J lost 8, with 17 bases in between. The CDR3 covers 15 residues. Looked up from germline, CDR1 is MNHNS and CDR2 is SASEGT. The CDR3 DNA reads TGTGCCAGCAGTGAAGGAAGGCAGGTGCCGCGGGGCTACACCTTC. It encodes CASSEGRQVPRGYTF.

V and J are TRBV7-9 and TRBJ2-3; D unclear. The CDR3 is 16 amino acids. Germline CDR1 is SEHNR and CDR2 is FQNEAQ (reference sequence). The V gene lost 1 base and the J gene lost 1 base, with 12 bases spanning the gap. CDR3 protein: CASSLVPSDGTDTQYF. The CDR3 nucleotides read TGTGCCAGCAGCTTAGTCCCCAGCGACGGCACAGATACGCAGTATTTT.

The chain recombines TRBV28 with TRBJ1-5, with D possibly matching TRBD1 (5 bases). V lost 4 bases and J lost 7, with 20 bases in between. The CDR3 loop spans 16 amino acids. CDR1 and CDR2 from the germline V gene are MDHEN and SYDVKM. The CDR3 DNA is TGTGCCAGCAGTTCCTTCCCACGGGGACCCTCCCAGCCCCAGCATTTT. It specifies CASSSFPRGPSQPQHF.

The V gene is TRBV18, the J gene TRBJ1-2; 9 bases match TRBD1. The CDR3 length is 14 residues. V shed 2 bases and J 7 bases; nucleotides not matched to a gene: 5. Germline V gene sequence: CDR1 KGHSH, CDR2 LQKENI. The chain's CDR3 is CASSPDRGISGYTF. The CDR3 DNA reads as TGTGCCAGCTCACCAGACAGGGGGATAAGTGGCTACACCTTC.

This sequence joins TRBV7-9 and TRBJ2-7; D gene ambiguous. V lost 4 bases, J lost 3 bases, and 7 bases lay in between. Germline assignment: CDR1 SEHNR and CDR2 FQNEAQ (reference sequence). This CDR3 region has 12 residues. The CDR3 is CASSSMGYEQYF. In DNA form, the CDR3 reads TGTGCCAGCAGCTCGATGGGCTACGAGCAGTACTTC.

This chain uses TRBV19 with TRBJ1-5; D possibly corresponds to TRBD1 (6 bases). The germline V gene encodes CDR1 LNHDA and CDR2 SQIVND (reference sequence). The CDR3 has 15 amino acids. With 4 bases removed from V and 3 bases from J, the gap between germline ends came to 13 bases. DNA of the CDR3: TGTGCCAGTAGTAACCGGGACACATTCAATCAGCCCCAGCATTTT. It codes for CASSNRDTFNQPQHF.